The rows below give T cell receptor beta chains drawn from one sample of a study of blood T cell repertoires in COVID-19. Measured with immunoSEQ multiplex PCR; TCRdb has only the in-frame clones, and not every one. The table lists more than 85,000 clones, around four fifths of them singletons, with roughly 4.1% in the top ten. The specimen was peripheral blood. The receptors originated from a human donor in a cohort sampled during active COVID-19. The CDR3 runs from the conserved cysteine through the conserved F or W. Fields, in order: J gene, D gene, clone size, V gene, CDR3 DNA, CDR3 protein. A D gene is named only where the DNA matches it firmly. Only some rows state a clone size, as once, few, many or a class for expanded clones.

j_call: TRBJ1-2; d_call: -; clone_size: -; v_call: TRBV30; cdr3_nt: TGTGCCTGGAGCGAGGGGCAGGGGTTTGGCTACACCTTC; cdr3_aa: CAWSEGQGFGYTF
j_call: TRBJ1-5; d_call: -; clone_size: few; v_call: TRBV6-5; cdr3_nt: TGTGCCAGCAGCGCGGGGCCGAGTCAGCCCCAGCATTTT; cdr3_aa: CASSAGPSQPQHF
j_call: TRBJ1-5; d_call: -; clone_size: -; v_call: TRBV2; cdr3_nt: TGTGCCAGCAAGCCCACTGGTCTGTATAGCAATCAGCCCCAGCATTTT; cdr3_aa: CASKPTGLYSNQPQHF
j_call: TRBJ1-2; d_call: TRBD1; clone_size: -; v_call: TRBV2; cdr3_nt: TGTGCCAGCAGGACCGAGACAGGGAATGGCTACACCTTC; cdr3_aa: CASRTETGNGYTF
j_call: TRBJ1-2; d_call: -; clone_size: -; v_call: TRBV18; cdr3_nt: TGTGCCAGCTCACCAGGGCTTCATGGCTACACCTTC; cdr3_aa: CASSPGLHGYTF
j_call: TRBJ2-7; d_call: TRBD1; clone_size: -; v_call: TRBV2; cdr3_nt: TGTGCCATACGACAGGGCACCTACGAGCAGTACTTC; cdr3_aa: CAIRQGTYEQYF
j_call: TRBJ1-4; d_call: TRBD1; clone_size: -; v_call: TRBV2; cdr3_nt: TGTGCCAGCAGTGATTTGAACAGGGGTGCAACTAATGAAAAACTGTTTTTT; cdr3_aa: CASSDLNRGATNEKLFF
j_call: TRBJ1-5; d_call: TRBD1; clone_size: few; v_call: TRBV2; cdr3_nt: TGTGCCAGCAGTGGACAGGGGGGAAGGAATCAGCCCCAGCATTTT; cdr3_aa: CASSGQGGRNQPQHF
j_call: TRBJ2-7; d_call: TRBD1; clone_size: -; v_call: TRBV2; cdr3_nt: TGTGCCAGCACCCGGGACAGGGTCTACGAGCAGTACTTC; cdr3_aa: CASTRDRVYEQYF
j_call: TRBJ2-3; d_call: TRBD1; clone_size: -; v_call: TRBV18; cdr3_nt: TGTGCCAGCTCACCCCGACAGGGCCCAGATACGCAGTATTTT; cdr3_aa: CASSPRQGPDTQYF
j_call: TRBJ2-7; d_call: TRBD1; clone_size: -; v_call: TRBV7-9; cdr3_nt: TGTGCCAGCAGTCGACAGGGGCCAGCCTACGAGCAGTACTTC; cdr3_aa: CASSRQGPAYEQYF